The clone carrying this T cell receptor (beta chain) showed up just a few times. Its matching antigen is unknown. These data originate in a study of T cells in Graves' hyperthyroidism and ophthalmopathy. Germline CDR1 and CDR2: MNHEY and SVGEGT. The CDR3 sequence is 18 residues long. The V end lost 6 bases, the J end lost 7 bases, and 27 bases lay between the germline ends. The study, taken as a whole, reports: The blood repertoire included most of the expanded thyroid clonotypes above 0.001. With a median lead of 6.5 months before onset, the model predicted ophthalmopathy.

RNA transcripts were the template for amplifying TCR beta CDR3 regions. Carried out on the TCR CDR3, a first-round RT-PCR used the HTBI primer set. TCRdb called the multiplex PCR reads again in MiXCR, with one record for every CDR3 protein. This sample has fewer than 300,000 distinct CDR3 sequences, with 25% to 30% found just once. Diagnostic assessment was based on clinical symptoms, serum thyroxine and TRAb, thyroid ultrasound and orbital computed tomography. Sample: blood. This sequence joins TRBV6-2 or TRBV6-3 and TRBJ2-2, with D possibly being TRBD1 (6 bases). This TCR derives from a man in his forties with Graves' hyperthyroidism that later progressed to Graves' ophthalmopathy. The CDR3 region is CASSRGTRSIFAGGELFF. CDR3 coding DNA: TGTGCCAGCAGCCGAGGGACAAGGTCCATTTTCGCTGGCGGGGAGCTGTTTTTT.